The 3 T cell receptor beta chains given below trace back to one sample, sequenced in a study of chemoradiotherapy in HPV16-positive cancers. Data came from immunoSEQ multiplex PCR; TCRdb stores just in-frame clones and leaves some out. This sample has around 12,000 clones, with roughly 61% found just once. The sample was gathered from a patient who underwent chemoradiotherapy. Every receptor here comes from a human donor with HPV-associated anogenital cancer.

The chain employs TRBV9 and TRBJ1-4; possible D gene TRBD1, 6 bases. Per germline, CDR1 SGDLS and CDR2 YYNGEE. CDR3 size: 16 residues. Between the trimmed V and J ends, which lost 4 bases and 8 bases, there was a span of 21 bases. CDR3 coding DNA: TGTGCCAGCAGCCCCCGCCTGGGGGGGGCTGGGGAAAAACTGTTTTTT. Its protein product is CASSPRLGGAGEKLFF.

The chain joins TRBV11-3 to TRBJ1-1; 7 bases align to TRBD1. V was clipped by 1 base and J by 9 bases; unmatched bases: 5. The germline gives CDR1 SGHNT, CDR2 YENEEA. The CDR3 spans 13 residues. The CDR3 DNA reads as TGTGCCAGCAGCTTAGGGGCAGGGGGAAAAGCTTTCTTT. Translation: CASSLGAGGKAFF.

This chain joins TRBV28 and TRBJ1-1, with D hard to call. CDR1 and CDR2 (germline): MDHEN, SYDVKM. The V end lost 4 bases, the J end lost 10 bases, and 22 bases lay between the germline ends. This CDR3 comprises 15 residues. The chain's CDR3 is CASSSMLTTRSGAFF. The CDR3 bases are TGTGCCAGCAGTTCTATGCTGACGACACGTTCGGGAGCTTTCTTT.